The source of this T cell receptor (beta chain) is a study of lymphopenia after photon versus proton radiotherapy (dated by TCRdb to the late 2010s). Some background on the complete study: Photon and proton radiation therapy were compared by the study for their immunological effects in patients with gastrointestinal tumors who developed high-grade lymphopenia. The study was designed to characterize how the impact on the immune system differs between the two radiation modalities. A cohort of some 20 patients with gastrointestinal tumors who received either photon or proton therapy and subsequently developed lymphopenia was included. Study-level results and caveats: During treatment, patients who received photon therapy lost naive T cells and TCR diversity and gained effector/memory populations, whereas patients who received proton therapy remained relatively stable. Across the cohort, among patients who died, a greater drop in TCR diversity after the nadir was inversely correlated with overall survival time. The survival association was assessed only in patients who died, and better survival with proton therapy was presented by the authors as a possibility rather than a demonstrated result. After the lymphocyte count nadir, oligoclonal expansion, especially of CD8+ Temra cells, was observed in photon-treated repertoires, and the drop in diversity was driven by this expansion.

CDR1 and CDR2, looked up from the germline V gene, are SNHLY and FYNNEI. Spanning cysteine to phenylalanine, the CDR3 consists of 13 amino acids. Of the read, only the CDR3 DNA is kept; its 39 bases are in frame from base 1. V is cut by 5 bases and J by 0 bases, and the space between the germline ends is 7 bases. The library relied on the immunoSEQ multiplex PCR assay. Deep sequencing of rearranged TCR beta loci, alongside multiparametric flow cytometry, was used to profile T cell repertoires. TCRdb retrieved this table from immuneACCESS and kept in-frame rearrangements only. Not all clones are present; in checked studies, unresolved V genes account for under half, and no reason is known for the remainder. For this sample the table gives more than 50,000 clones, of which about four fifths were detected only once. 25% to 35% of the sample is in the top ten clones. For this clone: Which antigen it targets is not known. The sample holds no much larger clone one base away, and base qualities are not on file.

The TCR originated in a man aged 50 to 60 with gastric cancer. This specimen consisted of peripheral blood, obtained from a patient treated with photon-based radiotherapy. Recombination joined TRBV2 with TRBJ1-1; no D gene call is confident. The CDR3 has the sequence CASSSQMNTEAFF. The DNA sequence is as follows: TGTGCCAGCAGTTCTCAGATGAACACTGAAGCTTTCTTT. With the portions outside the CDR3 filled from the reference TRBV2 and TRBJ1-1 genes, the complete variable region becomes EPEVTQTPSHQVTQMGQEVILRCVPISNHLYFYWYRQILGQKVEFLVSFYNNEISEKSEIFDDQFSVERPDGSNFTLKIRSTKLEDSAMYFCASSSQMNTEAFFGQGTRLTVV.